The entry below gives a single T cell receptor (beta chain) sequence along with its context. The germline V gene encodes CDR1 WNHNN and CDR2 SYGVQD (reference sequence). The V end was cut by 10 bases, the J end by 2 bases, with 11 bases between. The CDR3 covers 12 residues. This entry is derived from a study of identical twins. With template switching, a universal primer site was added, and the cDNA carried unique molecular identifiers. TCRdb analysed the 5' RACE reads with MiXCR anew, one entry per CDR3 protein. The repertoire consists of approximately 890,000 distinct CDR3 sequences, with 10% to 15% occurring once and the leading ten covering roughly 1.6%. This sample also belongs to another study, concerning yellow fever vaccine responses in identical twins.

Sequenced sample: PBMCs. J is TRBJ1-2 and V is TRBV10-1; TRBD1 is a possible D gene (6 bases). The receptor was derived from a woman aged 18-29 years in good health. The CDR3 DNA reads as TGCGCCAATACAACAGGGAACTATGGCTACACCTTC. It specifies CANTTGNYGYTF.